This TCR beta chain was obtained from a study of T cell repertoires in cytomegalovirus infection. Study summary: Both CMV infection and a matching HLA type were indicated by public TCR beta signatures.

Germline V gene lookup returns CDR1 SGHAT and CDR2 FQNNGV. V was pared by 2 bases and J by 10 bases, with 12 bases between. This CDR3 is built from 14 residues. From the reads, TCRdb called clonotypes with MiXCR, one entry per CDR3 protein. The repertoire holds fewer than 550,000 distinct CDR3 sequences, about 15% seen once, with approximately 24% in the top ten. Study results and caveats: CMV carriers with the relevant HLA were identified by cumulative public TCR beta family frequency. Dominating the ex vivo response were HLA-C-restricted CMV-specific TCR beta clonotypes.

Many counts were recorded for this clonotype. Its antigen is unknown. This chain links TRBV11-2 with TRBJ1-6; D possibly corresponds to TRBD1 (6 bases). The source material was CD8+ T cells from PBMCs. The receptor was derived from a human donor in good health (CMV status not recorded). Some clones in this sample may be carry-over from other donors' samples. The CDR3: CASSLNREHSPLHF. The CDR3, as DNA: TGTGCCAGCAGCTTAAACAGGGAACACTCACCCCTCCACTTT.